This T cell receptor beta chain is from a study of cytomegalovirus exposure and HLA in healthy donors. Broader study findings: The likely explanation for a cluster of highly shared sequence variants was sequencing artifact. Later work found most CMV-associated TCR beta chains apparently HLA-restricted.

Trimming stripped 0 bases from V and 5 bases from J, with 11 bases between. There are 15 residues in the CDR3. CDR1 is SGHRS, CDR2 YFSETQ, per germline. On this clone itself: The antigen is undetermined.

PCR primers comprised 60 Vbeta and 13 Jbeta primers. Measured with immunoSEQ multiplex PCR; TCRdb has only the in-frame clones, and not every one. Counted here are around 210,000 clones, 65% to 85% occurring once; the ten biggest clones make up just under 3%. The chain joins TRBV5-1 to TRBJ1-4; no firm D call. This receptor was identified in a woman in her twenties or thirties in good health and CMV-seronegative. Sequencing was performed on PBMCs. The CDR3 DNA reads TGCGCCAGCAGCTTGGTCGGACTTATGAATGAAAAACTGTTTTTT. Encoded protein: CASSLVGLMNEKLFF.